The 26 T cell receptor beta chains presented below share a single source sample, sequenced in a study of blood T cell repertoires in COVID-19 (dated by TCRdb to 2020 to 2022). The receptor library was made with the immunoSEQ multiplex PCR assay. TCRdb stores this immuneACCESS table with in-frame sequences only. Part of the clones is absent; in the studies checked, under half of the shortfall reflects unresolved V genes, and no reason is known for the rest. The sample includes roughly 100,000 clones, with around 86% observed a single time. The ten largest account for 3% to 4% of the sample. Sequencing was performed on peripheral blood. The receptors were sampled from a woman in her sixties or seventies with acute or convalescent COVID-19.

CDR3 in amino acids: CASSVDRGSYNEQFF. The CDR3 nucleotides read TGTGCCAGCAGCGTAGACCGAGGCTCCTACAATGAGCAGTTCTTC. The rearrangement joins TRBV9 to TRBJ2-1; D gene unclear. Germline CDR1 is SGDLS and CDR2 is YYNGEE. Trimming removed 0 bases at V and 0 bases at J, with 7 bases between. The CDR3 is made up of 15 amino acids.

The chain has TRBV15 and TRBJ2-7; 11 bases are shared with TRBD1. Unmatched junction bases numbered 8, after V lost 5 bases and J lost 2 bases. CDR3 length: 16 residues. CDR1 is LNHNV and CDR2 is YYDKDF in the germline V gene (reference sequence). The CDR3 DNA follows: TGTGCCACCAGCGCCCGCAGGGGACAGGGGGCCTACGAGCAGTACTTC. Protein product: CATSARRGQGAYEQYF.

V is TRBV7-9 and J is TRBJ2-3; 10 nucleotides align to TRBD2. CDR3 length equals 16 residues. The junction had 6 bases not matched to a gene; V was cut back by 6 bases and J by 0 bases. Germline V gene data show CDR1 as SEHNR and CDR2 as FQNEAQ (reference sequence). The CDR3 spells CASRYPGLASTDTQYF. The CDR3 nucleotides read TGTGCCAGCAGATACCCGGGACTAGCGAGCACAGATACGCAGTATTTT.

This sequence joins TRBV3-1 (or the pseudogene TRBV3-2) and TRBJ1-5; unclear D gene. V lost 1 base, J lost 4 bases, and 8 bases lay in between. CDR3 length: 14 residues. CDR1 LGHDT and CDR2 YNNKEL come from the germline V gene (reference sequence). This CDR3 is CASSQGGTNQPQHF. CDR3 bases: TGTGCCAGCAGCCAAGGCGGAACGAATCAGCCCCAGCATTTT.

This chain uses TRBV5-1 with TRBJ2-2, with 9 bases fitting TRBD1. Germline-derived CDR1 and CDR2 are SGHRS and YFSETQ. Trimming cost V 4 bases and J 1 base; bases outside gene matches: 14. The CDR3 runs to 19 residues. The CDR3 coding sequence is TGCGCCAGCAGCCCTTCGGGACAGGGTTGGGACTTGAACACCGGGGAGCTGTTTTTT. It is translated as CASSPSGQGWDLNTGELFF.

The V and J genes are TRBV18 and TRBJ1-1, with a tentative D call TRBD1 (6 bases). The CDR3 is 15 residues long. Germline V CDR1 and CDR2: KGHSH, LQKENI. V lost 6 bases and J lost 0, with 14 bases in between. In DNA form, the CDR3 reads TGTGCCAGCTCCCCCAGGGGAGAGCTGAACACTGAAGCTTTCTTT. Translating it yields CASSPRGELNTEAFF.

This rearrangement joins TRBV5-1 to TRBJ1-5; the D is unclear. V lost 0 bases and J lost 7, with 11 bases in between. Germline V CDR1 and CDR2: SGHRS, YFSETQ. This CDR3 has 14 residues. The CDR3 sequence: CASSLGGPTQPQHF. As DNA, the CDR3 is TGCGCCAGCAGCTTGGGCGGCCCAACGCAGCCCCAGCATTTT. Using reference TRBV5-1 and TRBJ1-5 for the parts outside the CDR3, the full variable domain is KAGVTQTPRYLIKTRGQQVTLSCSPISGHRSVSWYQQTPGQGLQFLFEYFSETQRNKGNFPGRFSGRQFSNSRSEMNVSTLELGDSALYLCASSLGGPTQPQHFGDGTRLSIL.

The chain has TRBV10-3 and TRBJ1-2; a possible D gene is TRBD1 (5 bases). This CDR3 has 15 amino acids. CDR1 is ENHRY, CDR2 SYGVKD, per germline. V was trimmed by 8 bases and J by 1 base, leaving 17 bases between them. The CDR3 DNA reads TGTGCCATCCCGAAGGTAGGGGAAGGTAACTATGGCTACACCTTC. Protein sequence: CAIPKVGEGNYGYTF.

The chain carries TRBV27 and TRBJ1-2; D is unresolved. Germline CDR1 is MNHEY and CDR2 is SMNVEV (reference sequence). Trimming took off 2 bases at V and 1 base at J, with 5 bases between the two ends. The CDR3 loop spans 13 amino acids. CDR3 region: CASSLQVNYGYTF. The CDR3 DNA follows: TGTGCCAGCAGTTTACAGGTTAACTATGGCTACACCTTC.

This sequence joins TRBV5-1 and TRBJ1-2; 7 bases map to TRBD1. Germline V gives CDR1 SGHRS, CDR2 YFSETQ. The CDR3 has 14 residues. With V trimmed by 3 bases and J by 7 bases, 9 bases remained unmatched. CDR3 coding DNA: TGCGCCAGCAGCTCGCTTCAGGGGGAAAGTGGCTACACCTTC. This translates into CASSSLQGESGYTF.

Of note for this clone: Other DNA sequences within the sample encode an identical CDR3. The chain combines TRBV19 with TRBJ1-5; 8 nucleotides agree with TRBD1. With 5 bases clipped from V and 6 bases from J, the junction kept 6 bases outside the gene matches. This CDR3 region has 14 residues. Looked up from germline, CDR1 is LNHDA and CDR2 is SQIVND (reference sequence). The CDR3 DNA reads as TGTGCCAGTAGTCCCACAGGGGGAGGTCAGCCCCAGCATTTT. This sequence encodes CASSPTGGGQPQHF.

CDR3 nucleotides: TGTGCCAGCAGTTACTCAGGGGGCGCGGCCCAGCCCCAGCATTTT. As protein: CASSYSGGAAQPQHF. The V and J genes are TRBV6-2 or TRBV6-3 and TRBJ1-5; the match to TRBD1 covers 7 bases. The ends lost 0 bases at V and 7 bases at J; junction bases unmatched: 6. This CDR3 spans 15 amino acids. Germline CDR1 and CDR2: MNHEY and SVGEGT.

This clone was picked up one time. This chain links TRBV6-5 with TRBJ2-3; D is possibly TRBD1 (6 bases). The CDR3 contains 14 residues. Trimming took 7 bases from V and 5 from J, leaving 16 bases between them. Germline V lookup: CDR1 MNHEY, CDR2 SVGAGI. The CDR3 nucleotides read TGTGCCAGCAACCAGGGGCGGACGGGAGATACGCAGTATTTT. This codes for CASNQGRTGDTQYF.

The gene calls are TRBV6-6 and TRBJ2-7; D unclear. Trimming took off 5 bases at V and 0 bases at J, with 5 bases between the two ends. The CDR3 extends over 12 amino acids. Germline V gene data show CDR1 as MNHNY and CDR2 as SVGAGI (reference sequence). The CDR3 bases are TGTGCCAGCAGTGAGAGCTCCTACGAGCAGTACGTC. Its protein is CASSESSYEQYV.

This rearrangement joins TRBV28 to TRBJ1-2; TRBD1 might be the D (6 bases). In germline, CDR1 is MDHEN, CDR2 SYDVKM. V gave up 5 bases and J gave up 0 bases, with 19 bases separating them. The CDR3 consists of 17 residues. In DNA form, the CDR3 reads TGTGCCAGCAGTCCGAATCGTGGGACATACGCTAACTATGGCTACACCTTC. Residues: CASSPNRGTYANYGYTF.

The chain is built from TRBV2 and TRBJ2-5; TRBD2 might be the D (6 bases). Germline V lookup: CDR1 SNHLY, CDR2 FYNNEI. The CDR3 consists of 14 residues. Deletions cut 3 bases from V and 5 bases from J, with 13 bases between. The CDR3 DNA reads as TGTGCCAGCAGTGATGTTCGGGGGATGGAGACCCAGTACTTC. This translates into CASSDVRGMETQYF. Based on the CDR3 plus reference TRBV2 and TRBJ2-5, the full variable domain is EPEVTQTPSHQVTQMGQEVILRCVPISNHLYFYWYRQILGQKVEFLVSFYNNEISEKSEIFDDQFSVERPDGSNFTLKIRSTKLEDSAMYFCASSDVRGMETQYFGPGTRLLVL.

The rearrangement joins TRBV5-1 to TRBJ2-2; 13 positions match TRBD2. With V trimmed by 4 bases and J by 0 bases, 3 bases remained unmatched. This CDR3 is built from 17 residues. Germline-derived CDR1 and CDR2 are SGHRS and YFSETQ. The CDR3 loop is CASSLGLAGANTGELFF. The CDR3 DNA is TGCGCCAGCAGCCTCGGACTAGCGGGGGCGAACACCGGGGAGCTGTTTTTT.

The CDR3 nucleotides read TGTGCCAGCAGACTCAGGGGGCGAGGGGGTGAGCAGTTCTTC. This encodes CASRLRGRGGEQFF. The rearrangement uses TRBV11-3 and TRBJ2-1, with 8 bases aligning to TRBD1. Germline V gene data show CDR1 as SGHNT and CDR2 as YENEEA. With V trimmed by 6 bases and J by 9 bases, 10 bases remained unmatched. This CDR3 is built from 14 residues.

This clone was counted a few times. The chain employs TRBV6-5 and TRBJ2-1; 8 nucleotides align to TRBD2. The CDR3 has 12 amino acids. The germline CDR1 and CDR2 sequences are MNHEY and SVGAGI. V dropped 8 bases and J dropped 4; count of bases not matched to a gene: 1. The CDR3 DNA reads as TGTGCCAGCCCGGGGGGGTACAATGAGCAGTTCTTC. It is translated as CASPGGYNEQFF.

The chain employs TRBV11-2 and TRBJ1-6, with D hard to call. Deletions cut 5 bases from V and 7 bases from J, with 9 bases between. Germline assignment: CDR1 SGHAT and CDR2 FQNNGV. CDR3 length equals 13 residues. The CDR3 nucleotides read TGTGCCAGCAGCCGCCAGGCAAATTCACCCCTCCACTTT. Amino acid sequence: CASSRQANSPLHF.

CDR3 in amino acids: CASSRSLSGGPETQYF. CDR3 nucleotides: TGTGCCAGCAGTCGAAGCCTTAGCGGGGGGCCAGAGACCCAGTACTTC. The V call is TRBV6-6, the J call TRBJ2-5; 10 nucleotides line up with TRBD2. Germline CDR1 MNHNY, CDR2 SVGAGI (reference sequence). This CDR3 region has 16 residues. The V gene end was trimmed by 5 bases and the J gene end by 4 bases; junction bases not matched to a gene: 10.

The V gene is TRBV5-5, the J gene TRBJ2-7; tentative D call: TRBD1 (6 bases). Trimming took 0 bases from V and 4 from J, leaving 14 bases between them. Germline V CDR1 and CDR2: SGHKS, YYEKEE (reference sequence). CDR3 length: 15 residues. DNA for the CDR3: TGTGCCAGCAGCTTGGTGGGTCGGACAGATTACGAGCAGTACTTC. Its protein product is CASSLVGRTDYEQYF.

The chain employs TRBV28 and TRBJ2-7; tentatively, D is TRBD2 (6 bases). Germline loops: CDR1 MDHEN, CDR2 SYDVKM. V was pared by 4 bases and J by 0 bases, with 19 bases between. This CDR3 comprises 17 residues. The CDR3 DNA reads as TGTGCCAGCAGTTCCCACCTTACTAGCAGTTCCTCCTACGAGCAGTACTTC. Its translation: CASSSHLTSSSSYEQYF.

As to this clone: The junction shows a germline mismatch at one end, possibly a read error. The CDR3 is CASSYMKTGELLF. The CDR3 region has the DNA TGTGCCAGCAGTTACATGAAAACCGGGGAGCTGCTTTTT. The gene calls are TRBV6-2 or TRBV6-3 and TRBJ2-2, with a possible D match to TRBD2 (5 bases). The CDR3 is made up of 13 amino acids. Per germline, CDR1 MNHEY and CDR2 SVGEGT.

J is TRBJ2-5 and V is TRBV5-1, with D possibly being TRBD2 (5 bases). Trimming took off 4 bases at V and 5 bases at J, with 24 bases between the two ends. The CDR3 is made up of 17 amino acids. Germline V lookup: CDR1 SGHRS, CDR2 YFSETQ. CDR3 protein: CASSPDDWKRDGETQYF. As DNA, the CDR3 is TGCGCCAGCAGCCCGGACGACTGGAAGAGGGATGGGGAGACCCAGTACTTC.

The V call is TRBV7-9, the J call TRBJ1-3, with 9 bases aligning to TRBD1. The ends lost 0 bases at V and 4 bases at J; junction bases unmatched: 4. The CDR3 totals 16 residues. Per germline, CDR1 SEHNR and CDR2 FQNEAQ (reference sequence). The CDR3 coding sequence is TGTGCCAGCAGCTTAGCACAGGGGGCAACGGGAAACACCATATATTTT. This sequence encodes CASSLAQGATGNTIYF.